Shown below are 28 T cell receptor beta chains from a single sample sequenced in a study of CD8+CD57+ T cells in acquired aplastic anemia. Template material for TCR beta VDJ and CDR3 profiling consisted of genomic DNA. TCRdb reanalysed the reads using MiXCR and keeps one entry per CDR3 protein. The top ten clones hold roughly 1.1% of a sample with 200,000 to 250,000 distinct CDR3 sequences, 30% to 35% of them seen once. Sequenced: sorted CD4+, CD8+, or CD8+CD57+ T cells (not recorded which) from PBMCs. The receptors originated from a human donor in good health, serving as a control.

This clonotype showed up just once. This rearrangement joins TRBV25-1 to TRBJ2-7; possibly TRBD1 for D (7 bases). CDR1 and CDR2 from the germline V gene are MGHDK and SYGVNS. This CDR3 is built from 16 residues. The V gene lost 3 bases and the J gene lost 6 bases, with 21 bases spanning the gap. CDR3 amino acids: CASSDPRGTGGVEQYF. The CDR3, as DNA: TGTGCCAGCAGTGACCCCAGGGGGACTGGCGGAGTCGAGCAGTACTTC.

This clonotype was counted a few times. The V gene is TRBV20-1, the J gene TRBJ1-5; a possible D gene is TRBD1 (6 bases). CDR3 size: 14 residues. Looked up from germline, CDR1 is DFQATT and CDR2 is SNEGSKA (reference sequence). The V end was cut by 6 bases, the J end by 2 bases, with 14 bases between. The CDR3 DNA reads as TGCAGTGCCAAAGCCCCAGGGGGCAATCAGCCCCAGCATTTT. It yields the protein CSAKAPGGNQPQHF.

V and J are TRBV24-1 and TRBJ1-2, with D hard to call. The CDR3 is 11 amino acids. Germline V gene sequence: CDR1 KGHDR, CDR2 SFDVKD. V dropped 9 bases and J dropped 3 bases, with 7 bases sitting between them. In nucleotides, the CDR3 is TGTGCCACCCTAAGTGACTATGGCTACACCTTC. It specifies CATLSDYGYTF.

The chain uses TRBV20-1 and TRBJ1-1; TRBD1 matches 8 bases. CDR3 length: 14 amino acids. V gave up 5 bases and J gave up 6 bases; unmatched junction bases: 11. Germline assignment: CDR1 DFQATT and CDR2 SNEGSKA (reference sequence). In nucleotides, the CDR3 is TGCAGTGCTGGTCAGGGGGCAGGGAAGCCTGAAGCTTTCTTT. It is translated as CSAGQGAGKPEAFF.

This clonotype appeared many times. This chain's CDR3 is CASSPDRAGNTIYF. DNA of the CDR3: TGTGCCAGCAGTCCGGACAGGGCTGGAAACACCATATATTTT. This chain connects TRBV2 to TRBJ1-3; 8 bases line up with TRBD1. The V and J ends lost 5 bases and 2 bases, in that order; junction bases with no gene match: 2. The CDR3 has 14 residues. CDR1 is SNHLY, CDR2 FYNNEI, per germline.

The CDR3 is CASSGIQGNAGELFF. DNA for the CDR3: TGTGCCAGCAGCGGTATACAGGGTAACGCCGGGGAGCTGTTTTTT. This chain uses TRBV9 with TRBJ2-2; D is possibly TRBD1 (6 bases). The V gene lost 3 bases and the J gene lost 6 bases, with 15 bases spanning the gap. CDR1 is SGDLS, CDR2 YYNGEE, per germline. The CDR3 totals 15 residues.

This clonotype was detected many times. The chain combines TRBV19 with TRBJ1-5; D unclear. Germline loops: CDR1 LNHDA, CDR2 SQIVND (reference sequence). Trimming removed 5 bases at V and 6 bases at J, with 17 bases between. CDR3 size: 15 residues. The CDR3 protein is CASSPLEDTSQPQHF. The CDR3 nucleotides read TGTGCCAGTAGTCCCCTAGAGGATACTAGTCAGCCCCAGCATTTT.

The V gene is TRBV6-5, the J gene TRBJ1-1; maybe TRBD1 (5 bases). CDR1 and CDR2 (germline): MNHEY, SVGAGI. The CDR3 consists of 13 residues. V was pared by 5 bases and J by 3 bases, with 10 bases between. The CDR3 bases are TGTGCCAGCAGTAGGCTGGGGGACACTGAAGCTTTCTTT. It is translated as CASSRLGDTEAFF.

In this sample, this clonotype turned up many times. This chain joins TRBV9 and TRBJ1-6; D gene ambiguous. The germline V and J ends were trimmed by 3 bases and 0 bases, with 10 bases remaining between them. Germline CDR1 reads SGDLS; CDR2 reads YYNGEE. The CDR3 spans 16 residues. For the CDR3, the DNA is TGTGCCAGCAGCGGCGCACGGAGCTCCTATAATTCACCCCTCCACTTT. Translated, it gives CASSGARSSYNSPLHF.

This clonotype was seen repeatedly, ten times or more. The gene calls are TRBV24-1 and TRBJ2-3; no clear D gene. Trimming cost V 5 bases and J 0 bases, with 8 bases left between them. The CDR3 contains 14 residues. The V gene's germline CDR1 is KGHDR and CDR2 SFDVKD. The CDR3: CATSAAGSTDTQYF. Written as DNA, the CDR3 is TGTGCCACCAGTGCGGCAGGCAGCACAGATACGCAGTATTTT.

This chain connects TRBV25-1 to TRBJ1-4; TRBD1 is a possible D gene (5 bases). Trimming pared 4 bases from V and 4 bases from J, leaving 13 bases between. In germline, CDR1 is MGHDK, CDR2 SYGVNS. The CDR3 has 15 amino acids. The CDR3 protein is CASSAEGQGNEKLFF. CDR3 nucleotides: TGTGCCAGCAGTGCCGAGGGGCAGGGTAATGAAAAACTGTTTTTT.

This clonotype was seen repeatedly, ten times or more. The chain employs TRBV7-2 and TRBJ1-1; D is unclear. The CDR3 extends over 14 amino acids. The germline V and J ends were trimmed by 5 bases and 1 base, with 11 bases remaining between them. Germline lookup yields CDR1 SGHTA and CDR2 FQGNSA. CDR3 nucleotide sequence: TGTGCCAGCAGCCGGACCAGAGAGAACACTGAAGCTTTCTTT. As protein: CASSRTRENTEAFF.

This clonotype was detected many times. CDR3: CATSDPHQSNYGYTF. Written as DNA, the CDR3 is TGTGCCACCAGTGACCCACACCAATCTAACTATGGCTACACCTTC. V is TRBV24-1 and J is TRBJ1-2; D is undetermined. V gave up 4 bases and J gave up 0 bases, with 11 bases separating them. Germline V gene lookup returns CDR1 KGHDR and CDR2 SFDVKD. The CDR3 spans 15 residues.

This clonotype came up many times. The chain combines TRBV7-9 with TRBJ2-5, with D maybe TRBD2 (6 bases). Germline loops: CDR1 SEHNR, CDR2 FQNEAQ (reference sequence). The CDR3 totals 14 residues. Trimming cost V 2 bases and J 5 bases, with 12 bases left between them. As DNA, the CDR3 is TGTGCCAGCAGCTTAAGCGGCGGGACGGAGACCCAGTACTTC. This codes for CASSLSGGTETQYF.

As to this clonotype: A much larger clone is a single base away; this may be a read error. CDR3: CASSERTGVSSPLHF. The CDR3 DNA sequence: TGTGCCAGCAGTGAAAGAACAGGGGTTAGTTCACCCCTCCACTTT. The chain carries TRBV6-1 and TRBJ1-6, with 7 nucleotides matching TRBD1. V lost 2 bases and J lost 9; bases outside the gene matches: 7. The CDR3 length is 15 residues. The germline V gene encodes CDR1 MNHNS and CDR2 SASEGT.

Note on this clonotype: A much larger clone lies a single base off, so this may be a read error. The chain employs TRBV6-5 and TRBJ1-2; D unclear. Germline V CDR1 and CDR2: MNHEY, SVGAGI. The CDR3 runs 13 residues. V gave up 2 bases and J gave up 4 bases, with 8 bases separating them. For the CDR3, the DNA is TGTGCCAGCAGTTACGGGGAAGGCTATGGCTACACCTTC. Translating it yields CASSYGEGYGYTF.

This clonotype has ten or more counts. This chain connects TRBV5-1 to TRBJ2-5; the match to TRBD1 covers 7 bases. The V gene end was trimmed by 4 bases and the J gene end by 4 bases; junction bases not matched to a gene: 7. The germline gives CDR1 SGHRS, CDR2 YFSETQ. The CDR3 runs to 14 residues. This CDR3 reads CASSRDRQGETQYF. The CDR3, as DNA: TGCGCCAGCAGCAGGGACAGACAGGGAGAGACCCAGTACTTC.

This clonotype was seen many times. The V and J genes are TRBV20-1 and TRBJ2-1, with TRBD2 identical over 11 bases. The V gene end was trimmed by 6 bases and the J gene end by 4 bases; junction bases not matched to a gene: 8. The CDR3 totals 15 residues. Germline loops: CDR1 DFQATT, CDR2 SNEGSKA (reference sequence). The CDR3 here is CSAPSGTSGYNEQFF. CDR3 in DNA: TGCAGTGCCCCCTCGGGGACTAGCGGTTACAATGAGCAGTTCTTC.

This clonotype was seen repeatedly, ten times or more. The chain carries TRBV11-2 and TRBJ2-1, with a weak D call TRBD2 (6 bases). CDR1 is SGHAT, CDR2 FQNNGV, per germline. The CDR3 covers 16 residues. The V end was cut by 5 bases, the J end by 2 bases, with 16 bases between. The CDR3 nucleotides read TGTGCCAGCAGCGGAGGGCTGGCCCCCACCTACAATGAGCAGTTCTTC. It is translated as CASSGGLAPTYNEQFF.

J is TRBJ1-5 and V is TRBV19; no definite D call. The length of the CDR3 is 14 residues. Per germline, CDR1 LNHDA and CDR2 SQIVND (reference sequence). The V gene lost 7 bases and the J gene lost 4 bases, with 14 bases spanning the gap. The CDR3 loop is CASKWASRNQPQHF. CDR3 DNA sequence: TGTGCCAGTAAATGGGCGAGTCGTAATCAGCCCCAGCATTTT.

The chain combines TRBV2 with TRBJ1-1, with 7 bases that match TRBD1. V gave up 3 bases and J gave up 1 base; unmatched junction bases: 5. The germline V gene has CDR1 SNHLY and CDR2 FYNNEI. CDR3 length: 15 amino acids. The CDR3 bases are TGTGCCAGCAGTGAGTTGCAGGGGGAGAACACTGAAGCTTTCTTT. Its protein is CASSELQGENTEAFF.

This sequence joins TRBV20-1 and TRBJ2-7, with D hard to call. The CDR3 has 13 amino acids. Looked up from germline, CDR1 is DFQATT and CDR2 is SNEGSKA (reference sequence). DNA of the CDR3: TGCAGCGCCTCGTCGGCTCCGGCCTACGAGCAGTACTTC. This sequence encodes CSASSAPAYEQYF.

This clonotype was seen a few times. This may be a read error: a much more frequent sequence differs by one nucleotide. The chain couples TRBV5-1 to TRBJ1-2, with 8 bases matching TRBD1. With V trimmed by 7 bases and J by 3 bases, 8 bases remained unmatched. The CDR3 is 14 amino acids. Germline assignment: CDR1 SGHRS and CDR2 YFSETQ. In DNA form, the CDR3 reads TGCGCCAGCGGCTCGTCAGGGGGCCACTATGGCTACACCTTC. This translates into CASGSSGGHYGYTF.

This clonotype was counted at least ten times. The chain recombines TRBV20-1 with TRBJ1-2, with 7 bases lining up with TRBD1. Germline CDR1 reads DFQATT; CDR2 reads SNEGSKA (reference sequence). The trim removed 5 bases at V and 6 bases at J, leaving 6 bases unmatched. The CDR3 spans 12 residues. The chain's CDR3 is CSADTGVNGYTF. CDR3 DNA sequence: TGCAGTGCTGATACAGGGGTTAATGGCTACACCTTC.

J is TRBJ1-3 and V is TRBV7-2; weak D call: TRBD1 (5 bases). The CDR3 has 15 amino acids. Germline assignment: CDR1 SGHTA and CDR2 FQGNSA. V was pared by 2 bases and J by 2 bases, with 10 bases between. The CDR3 region is CASSLFRDPGNTIYF. The DNA for the CDR3 is TGTGCCAGCAGCTTATTCCGGGACCCTGGAAACACCATATATTTT.

In this sample, this clonotype turned up many times. J is TRBJ1-1 and V is TRBV10-3, with D possibly TRBD1 on 6 matching bases. This CDR3 has 15 residues. Germline CDR1 ENHRY, CDR2 SYGVKD. V was trimmed by 5 bases and J by 1 base, leaving 14 bases between them. Here the CDR3 reads CAISSGTLRNTEAFF. CDR3 nucleotides: TGTGCCATCAGTTCCGGGACACTCAGGAACACTGAAGCTTTCTTT.

J is TRBJ2-7 and V is TRBV13, with TRBD2 identical over 9 bases. The CDR3 covers 13 residues. Trimming cost V 7 bases and J 5 bases; bases outside gene matches: 6. Germline-derived CDR1 and CDR2 are PRHDT and FYEKMQ (reference sequence). The CDR3 spells CASTLSGGHEQYF. The CDR3 nucleotides read TGTGCCAGCACCCTAAGCGGGGGGCACGAGCAGTACTTC. The variable domain in full, completed from reference TRBV13 and TRBJ2-7, reads AAGVIQSPRHLIKEKRETATLKCYPIPRHDTVYWYQQGPGQDPQFLISFYEKMQSDKGSIPDRFSAQQFSDYHSELNMSSLELGDSALYFCASTLSGGHEQYFGPGTRLTVT.

The rearrangement links TRBV5-1 to TRBJ2-3; 10 bases match TRBD2. The CDR3 extends over 15 amino acids. The V gene's germline CDR1 is SGHRS and CDR2 YFSETQ. Germline trimming cut 4 bases from V and 5 bases from J; bases unmatched to any gene: 7. CDR3 bases: TGCGCCAGCAGCATTGGGCCTAGCGGGGGAGATACGCAGTATTTT. Amino acid sequence: CASSIGPSGGDTQYF.